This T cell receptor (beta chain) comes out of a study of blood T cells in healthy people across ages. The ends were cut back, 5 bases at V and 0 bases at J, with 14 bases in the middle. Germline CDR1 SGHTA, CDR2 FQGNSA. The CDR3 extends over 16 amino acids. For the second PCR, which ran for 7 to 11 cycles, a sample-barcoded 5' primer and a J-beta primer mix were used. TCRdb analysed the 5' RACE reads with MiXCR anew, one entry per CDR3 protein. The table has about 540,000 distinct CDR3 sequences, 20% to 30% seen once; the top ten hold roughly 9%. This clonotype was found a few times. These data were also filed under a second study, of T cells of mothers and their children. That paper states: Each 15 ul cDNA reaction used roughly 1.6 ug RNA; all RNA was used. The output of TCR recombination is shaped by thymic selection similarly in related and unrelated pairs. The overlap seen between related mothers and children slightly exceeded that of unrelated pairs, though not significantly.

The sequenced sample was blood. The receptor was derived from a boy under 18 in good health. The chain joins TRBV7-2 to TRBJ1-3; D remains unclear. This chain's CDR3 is CASSRGNARSGNTIYF. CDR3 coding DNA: TGTGCCAGCAGCCGAGGGAACGCCCGCTCTGGAAACACCATATATTTT.